Below, one T cell receptor beta chain is given with its context. The sample comes from a study of blood T cell repertoires in COVID-19. Study details: Sites across the United States, Italy and Spain contributed samples from acute and convalescent COVID-19. T cells, B-cell-depleted T cells, or PBMCs supplied cDNA or gDNA.

Authors' data handling: Amplification from reference gene primers served as the basis for estimated nucleated cell counts. Profiled with immunoSEQ multiplex PCR; TCRdb holds only in-frame clones, not every one. From that table come the V and J calls and clone size; the DNA was used to work out D and trimming. The data hold approximately 150,000 clones, with over 70% observed a single time. Germline lookup yields CDR1 SNHLY and CDR2 FYNNEI. The CDR3 is 14 amino acids. Trimming removed 5 bases at V and 5 bases at J, with 15 bases between. The gene calls are TRBV2 and TRBJ2-5; weak D call: TRBD1 (6 bases). The specimen was peripheral blood. The TCR originated in a woman aged 60-75 years with acute or convalescent COVID-19. CDR3 residues: CASSSNRVRETQYF. The CDR3, as DNA: TGTGCCAGCAGTTCTAACAGGGTTCGGGAGACCCAGTACTTC.